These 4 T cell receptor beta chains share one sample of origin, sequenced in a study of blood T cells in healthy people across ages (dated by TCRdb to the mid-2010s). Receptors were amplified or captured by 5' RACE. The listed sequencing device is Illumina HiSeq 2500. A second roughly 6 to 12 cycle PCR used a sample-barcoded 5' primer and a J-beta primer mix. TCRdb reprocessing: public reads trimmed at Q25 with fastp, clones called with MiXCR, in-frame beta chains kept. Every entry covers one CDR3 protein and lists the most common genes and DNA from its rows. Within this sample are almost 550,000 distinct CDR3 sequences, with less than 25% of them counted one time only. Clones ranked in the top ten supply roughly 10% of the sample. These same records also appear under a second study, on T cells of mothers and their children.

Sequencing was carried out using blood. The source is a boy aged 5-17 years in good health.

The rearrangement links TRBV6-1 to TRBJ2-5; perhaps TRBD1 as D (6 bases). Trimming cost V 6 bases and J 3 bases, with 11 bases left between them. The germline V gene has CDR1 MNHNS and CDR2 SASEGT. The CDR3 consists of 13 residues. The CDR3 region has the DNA TGTGCCAGCAGGCAGGGGAGCGAAGAGACCCAGTACTTC. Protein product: CASRQGSEETQYF.

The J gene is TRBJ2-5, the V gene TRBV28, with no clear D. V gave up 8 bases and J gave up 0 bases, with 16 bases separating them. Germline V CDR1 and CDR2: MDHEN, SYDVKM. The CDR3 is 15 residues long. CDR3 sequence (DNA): TGTGCCAGCGCCCACGTCGCCCTGTACCAAGAGACCCAGTACTTC. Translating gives CASAHVALYQETQYF.

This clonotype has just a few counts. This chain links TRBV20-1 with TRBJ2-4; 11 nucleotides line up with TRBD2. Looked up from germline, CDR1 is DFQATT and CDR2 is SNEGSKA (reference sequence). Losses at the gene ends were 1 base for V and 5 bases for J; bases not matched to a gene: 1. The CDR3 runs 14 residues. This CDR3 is CSARVGLAENIQYF. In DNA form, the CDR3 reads TGCAGTGCTAGAGTGGGACTAGCGGAAAACATTCAGTACTTC.

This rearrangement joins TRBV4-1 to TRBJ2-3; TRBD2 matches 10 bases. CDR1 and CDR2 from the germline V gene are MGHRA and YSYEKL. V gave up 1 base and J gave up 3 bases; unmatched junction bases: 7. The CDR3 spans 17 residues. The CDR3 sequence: CASSQGTSGLRTDTQYF. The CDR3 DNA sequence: TGCGCCAGCAGCCAAGGGACTAGCGGTCTTCGGACAGATACGCAGTATTTT.